This is a list of T cell receptor delta chains from one sample in a study of human gamma delta and Vdelta1 T cells. These receptors have no identified antigens. TCRdb used CATT to re-call clones from the PCR reads. The repertoire has under 7,000 delta-chain clones, roughly 40% of them found once; the top ten carry roughly 8.6%. The source material was Vdelta1 gamma-delta T cells from blood grown in culture (DOT cells). The receptors stem from a human donor in good health. Each CDR3 is given with its conserved first and last residue. The D gene is left open where the match is weak. For some rows the clone size is stated as once, few or many, or as a class when expanded; others skip it.

V: TRDV1
D: .
J: TRDJ1
size: .
CDR3: CALGEKGLLYHTDKLIF
DNA: TGTGCTCTTGGGGAAAAGGGCCTGTTATACCACACCGATAAACTCATCTTT

V: TRDV1
D: TRDD3
J: TRDJ1
size: .
CDR3: CALGEDKRPSWVTGGYSPTDKLIF
DNA: TGTGCTCTTGGGGAAGACAAACGGCCTTCCTGGGTTACTGGGGGATACTCCCCGACCGATAAACTCATCTTT

V: TRDV1
D: .
J: TRDJ1
size: few
CDR3: CALGERRGAHLPTGLGDLTDKLIF
DNA: TGTGCTCTTGGGGAAAGGAGAGGGGCTCACCTTCCTACTGGTCTGGGGGATCTCACCGATAAACTCATCTTT

V: TRDV1
D: TRDD3
J: TRDJ1
size: few
CDR3: CALGELGMYWGIRDTDKLIF
DNA: TGTGCTCTTGGGGAACTCGGGATGTACTGGGGGATACGGGACACCGATAAACTCATCTTT

V: TRDV1
D: TRDD3
J: TRDJ1
size: medium-sized
CDR3: CALVVPAGGIRSTDKLIF
DNA: TGTGCTCTTGTTGTCCCCGCGGGGGGGATACGCAGCACCGATAAACTCATCTTT

V: TRDV1
D: .
J: TRDJ1
size: .
CDR3: CALGGPGYTDKPIF
DNA: TGTGCTCTTGGGGGGCCGGGGTACACCGATAAACCCATCTTT

V: TRDV1
D: .
J: TRDJ3
size: .
CDR3: CALGELSGLSWDTRQMFF
DNA: TGTGCTCTTGGGGAACTTAGTGGTCTATCCTGGGACACCCGACAGATGTTTTTC

V: TRDV1
D: TRDD3
J: TRDJ1
size: .
CDR3: CALGSLGDPLHKRKYTDKLIF
DNA: TGTGCTCTTGGCTCCTTGGGGGACCCCTTGCACAAAAGGAAGTACACCGATAAACTCATCTTT

V: TRDV1
D: .
J: TRDJ1
size: .
CDR3: CALGERETTRARCVMDKLIF
DNA: TGTGCTCTTGGGGAACGAGAGACAACCCGGGCGAGGTGCGTAATGGATAAACTCATCTTT

V: TRDV1
D: .
J: TRDJ1
size: few
CDR3: CALGELEDNRWGSTRSDKLIF
DNA: TGTGCTCTTGGGGAACTAGAAGATAACCGCTGGGGCTCTACCCGTTCGGATAAACTCATCTTT

V: TRDV1
D: TRDD3
J: TRDJ1
size: few
CDR3: CALGERFRTTGGVSKLIF
DNA: TGTGCTCTTGGGGAACGGTTCCGTACTACTGGGGGAGTCTCTAAACTCATCTTT

V: TRDV1
D: TRDD3
J: TRDJ1
size: few
CDR3: CALGENPPAFLHLSSAGDTRGYTDKLIF
DNA: TGTGCTCTTGGGGAGAACCCCCCGGCTTTCCTACACCTCAGCTCGGCGGGGGATACACGCGGGTACACCGATAAACTCATCTTT

V: TRDV1
D: TRDD3
J: TRDJ1
size: .
CDR3: CALGELGWDTSRDCLKLIF
DNA: TGTGCTCTTGGGGAGCTAGGGTGGGATACTAGTCGGGATTGTCTGAAACTCATCTTT

V: TRDV1
D: .
J: TRDJ1
size: .
CDR3: CALGELVGIEKRTRFTDKLIF
DNA: TGTGCTCTTGGGGAACTAGTGGGTATCGAGAAACGTACGCGTTTCACCGATAAACTCATCTTT

V: TRDV1
D: TRDD3
J: TRDJ2
size: .
CDR3: CALGELGYPYWGTQTLAAQLFF
DNA: TGTGCTCTTGGGGAACTAGGGTACCCATACTGGGGGACCCAGACCCTGGCAGCACAACTCTTCTTT

V: TRDV1
D: TRDD3
J: TRDJ1
size: .
CDR3: CALGELQLPSSVKWGILYTDKLIF
DNA: TGTGCTCTTGGGGAACTCCAACTACCTTCCTCCGTAAAGTGGGGGATACTGTACACCGATAAACTCATCTTT